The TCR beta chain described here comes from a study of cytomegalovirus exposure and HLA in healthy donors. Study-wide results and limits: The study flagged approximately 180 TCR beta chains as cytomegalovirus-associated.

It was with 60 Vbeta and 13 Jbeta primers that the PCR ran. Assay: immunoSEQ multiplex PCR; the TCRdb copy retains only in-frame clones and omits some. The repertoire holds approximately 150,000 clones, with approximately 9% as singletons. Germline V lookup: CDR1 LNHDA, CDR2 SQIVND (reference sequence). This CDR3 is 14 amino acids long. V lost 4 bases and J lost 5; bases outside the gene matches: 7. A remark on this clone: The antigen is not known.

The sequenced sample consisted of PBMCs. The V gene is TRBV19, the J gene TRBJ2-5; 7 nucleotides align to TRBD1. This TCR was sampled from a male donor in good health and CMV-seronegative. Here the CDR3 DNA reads TGTGCCAGTAGTACTCAGACAGGGTGGGAGACCCAGTACTTC. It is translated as CASSTQTGWETQYF.